This T cell receptor (beta chain) was captured by sequencing in a study of spatial heterogeneity in lung cancer. Turning to the study itself: Beta-chain sequences were consistently detected more often than alpha-chain sequences. TCR and UMI combinations that were unique each appeared, on average, more than ten times in raw reads.

One entry per CDR3 protein, called by TCRdb with MiXCR from the 5' RACE reads. Here the sample spans fewer than 40,000 distinct CDR3 sequences, 6.5% to 9% being singletons. Time point reported: sample taken at primary tumor resection. Unsorted whole RNA from tumor, nontumor lung or frozen PBMC underwent sequencing. The donors comprised 70 to 85 untreated early-stage non-small cell lung cancer patients. Notes on the study in general: At resection, ubiquitous expanded tumor TCRs appeared in blood more than at follow-up.

This clonotype was counted many times. What it binds is not known. Germline CDR1 reads SQVTM; CDR2 reads ANQGSEA. The length of the CDR3 is 15 residues. Trimming cost V 5 bases and J 3 bases; bases outside gene matches: 8. The source material was PBMCs, sampled at surgery. The sequence was collected from a male donor with early-stage non-small cell lung cancer. J is TRBJ2-2 and V is TRBV29-1; 8 bases are shared with TRBD2. The CDR3 coding sequence is TGCAGCGTTCGCCGTTCGGGACTAGACACCGGGGAGCTGTTTTTT. The encoded protein is CSVRRSGLDTGELFF.